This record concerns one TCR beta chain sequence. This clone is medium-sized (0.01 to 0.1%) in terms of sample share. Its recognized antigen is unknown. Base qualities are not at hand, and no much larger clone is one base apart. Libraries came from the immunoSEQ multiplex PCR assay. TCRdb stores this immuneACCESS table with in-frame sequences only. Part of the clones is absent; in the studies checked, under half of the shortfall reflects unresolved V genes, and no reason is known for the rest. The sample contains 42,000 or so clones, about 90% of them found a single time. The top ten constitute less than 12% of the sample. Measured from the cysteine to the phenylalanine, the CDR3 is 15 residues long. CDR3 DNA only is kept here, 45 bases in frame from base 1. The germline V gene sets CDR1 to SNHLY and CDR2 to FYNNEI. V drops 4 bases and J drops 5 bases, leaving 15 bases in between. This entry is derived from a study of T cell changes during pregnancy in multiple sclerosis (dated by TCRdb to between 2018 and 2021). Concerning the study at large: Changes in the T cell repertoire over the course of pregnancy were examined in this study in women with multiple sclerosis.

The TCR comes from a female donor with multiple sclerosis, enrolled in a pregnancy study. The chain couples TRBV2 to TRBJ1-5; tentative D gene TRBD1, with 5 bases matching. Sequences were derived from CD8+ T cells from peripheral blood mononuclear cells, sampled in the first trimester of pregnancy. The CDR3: CASSVRADDYQPQHF. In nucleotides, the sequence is TGTGCCAGCAGTGTCAGGGCCGACGATTATCAGCCCCAGCATTTT.